A single T cell receptor beta chain is shown here with its context. The assay was immunoSEQ multiplex PCR, and TCRdb's table has in-frame clones only and misses some. The data show 200,000 to 250,000 clones, 80% seen once. The entry originates in a study of blood T cell repertoires in COVID-19. The TCR sequence derives from a middle-aged woman with acute COVID-19. Sequencing used PBMCs or T cells enriched from blood (not recorded which).

CDR3 nucleotide sequence: TGCGCCAGCAGCTTGGCGGGACAGGGTGCTGGGGCCAACGTCCTGACTTTC. Amino acid sequence: CASSLAGQGAGANVLTF. This chain uses TRBV5-1 with TRBJ2-6, with 9 positions matching TRBD1. CDR3 length equals 17 residues. Germline values: CDR1 SGHRS, CDR2 YFSETQ. V lost 0 bases, J lost 2 bases, and 3 bases stayed unmatched.